What follows describes a single T cell receptor beta chain. What it binds is not known. The repertoire was sequenced with immunoSEQ multiplex PCR; TCRdb's copy has only in-frame clones and lacks some. Of under 200,000 clones in the sample, about 90% were seen once. Germline V gene sequence: CDR1 SGHTS, CDR2 YDEGEE. This CDR3 region has 14 residues. The V and J ends lost 7 bases and 5 bases respectively, with 17 bases between them. This entry is derived from a study of cytomegalovirus exposure and HLA in healthy donors. Regarding the study as a whole: In vitro checks showed that a few CMV-associated chains really do target CMV antigens. Overall, about 160 TCR beta chains were annotated as cytomegalovirus-associated. The dataset shows that most TCR sequences were rare, while some public TCRs occurred in many donors.

The sequence was collected from a woman between 18 and 30 years old in good health and CMV-seropositive. The chain uses TRBV5-8 and TRBJ2-3; possible D gene TRBD1, 5 bases. The sample consisted of PBMCs. CDR3 nucleotides: TGTGCCAGCCCAATAGGGGCACTGGGAGATACGCAGTATTTT. Translated, it gives CASPIGALGDTQYF. Variable domain in full (rest from reference TRBV5-8 and TRBJ2-3): EAGVTQSPTHLIKTRGQQATLRCSPISGHTSVYWYQQALGLGLQFLLWYDEGEERNRGNFPPRFSGRQFPNYSSELNVNALELEDSALYLCASPIGALGDTQYFGPGTRLTVL.